This T cell receptor (beta chain) was sequenced for a study of blood T cell repertoires in COVID-19. On the study more broadly: Italy, Spain and the United States were the sources of the convalescent and acute COVID-19 samples. PBMCs, B-cell-depleted T cells, or T cells provided the cDNA or gDNA that made up the material.

The germline gives CDR1 SNHLY, CDR2 FYNNEI. The J segment lost 4 bases and the V segment lost 8 bases, leaving 8 bases of the junction unmatched. This CDR3 is 14 amino acids long. Authors' data handling: Estimation of nucleated cell counts was performed using reference gene primer amplification. Measured with immunoSEQ multiplex PCR; TCRdb has only the in-frame clones, and not every one. That table is the source of V, J and clone size, and D and trimming were worked out from the DNA. Altogether around 81,000 clones are present, around nine tenths being singletons, with the ten largest covering roughly 4.8%.

The sequence derives from a woman older than 75 with acute or convalescent COVID-19. The chain carries TRBV2 and TRBJ2-1; 7 nucleotides match TRBD1. The specimen sequenced was peripheral blood. CDR3 sequence reads: CASSASTGYNEQFF. The CDR3 DNA reads as TGTGCCAGCTCCGCGTCGACAGGGTACAATGAGCAGTTCTTC. Combining the CDR3 with reference TRBV2 and TRBJ2-1 gives the whole variable domain EPEVTQTPSHQVTQMGQEVILRCVPISNHLYFYWYRQILGQKVEFLVSFYNNEISEKSEIFDDQFSVERPDGSNFTLKIRSTKLEDSAMYFCASSASTGYNEQFFGPGTRLTVL.